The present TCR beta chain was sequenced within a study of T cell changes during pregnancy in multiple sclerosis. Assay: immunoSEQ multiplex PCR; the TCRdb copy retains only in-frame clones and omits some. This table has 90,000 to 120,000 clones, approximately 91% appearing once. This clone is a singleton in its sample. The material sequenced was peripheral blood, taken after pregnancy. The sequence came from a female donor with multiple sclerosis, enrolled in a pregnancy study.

The CDR3 DNA reads as TGTGCCACCAGCAGCAACAGGGGAGGCTACAATGAGCAGTTCTTC. This encodes CATSSNRGGYNEQFF. V usage is TRBV15 and J usage is TRBJ2-1; D perhaps matches TRBD1 (7 bases). Germline lookup yields CDR1 LNHNV and CDR2 YYDKDF (reference sequence). The CDR3 length is 15 residues. The ends were cut back, 3 bases at V and 3 bases at J, with 12 bases in the middle.